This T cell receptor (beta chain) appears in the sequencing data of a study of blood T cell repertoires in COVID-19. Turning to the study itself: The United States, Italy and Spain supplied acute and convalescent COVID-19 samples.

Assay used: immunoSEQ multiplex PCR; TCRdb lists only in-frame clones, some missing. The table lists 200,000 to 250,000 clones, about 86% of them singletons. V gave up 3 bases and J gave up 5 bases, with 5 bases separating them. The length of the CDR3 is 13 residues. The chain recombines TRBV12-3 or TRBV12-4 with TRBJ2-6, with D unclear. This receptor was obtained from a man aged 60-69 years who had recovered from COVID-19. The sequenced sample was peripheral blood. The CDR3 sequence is CASSFGWANVLTF. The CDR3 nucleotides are TGTGCCAGCAGTTTCGGTTGGGCCAACGTCCTGACTTTC.